This T cell receptor (beta chain) was recovered during a study of identical twins. TCRdb called the 5' RACE reads again in MiXCR, with one record for every CDR3 protein. The sample holds roughly 1.6 million distinct CDR3 sequences; roughly a third are singletons and the top ten take approximately 0.25%. V was pared by 5 bases and J by 1 base, with 12 bases between. The CDR3 sequence is 14 residues long. The germline CDR1 and CDR2 sequences are SGDLS and YYNGEE. General study results and limits: Models underpredicted monozygotic twin sharing of out-of-frame TCR alpha.

As regards this clonotype: Its antigen is as yet unknown.

This sequence was found in a newborn girl in good health. The specimen sequenced was cord blood. The J gene is TRBJ1-1, the V gene TRBV9; weak D call: TRBD1 (6 bases). The DNA for the CDR3 is TGTGCCAGCAGAACCCTCAGGGGGAACACTGAAGCTTTCTTT. Its translation: CASRTLRGNTEAFF.